A single sample is the source of the 8 T cell receptor beta chains below, sequenced in a study of OX40 agonist ivuxolimab in advanced cancers. Sequenced by immunoSEQ multiplex PCR; TCRdb stores in-frame clones only, minus some. This sample has about 57,000 clones, with approximately 86% found just once. This specimen was CD4+ or CD8+ T cells sorted from blood, taken in a trial of the OX40 agonist ivuxolimab. The receptors stem from an adult with an advanced solid tumor such as melanoma, head and neck, liver or kidney cancer.

V is TRBV28 and J is TRBJ2-1, with 8 bases matching TRBD2. CDR1 MDHEN and CDR2 SYDVKM come from the germline V gene. J lost 5 bases, V lost 5 bases, and 5 bases had no gene match. There are 14 residues in the CDR3. The CDR3 spells CASSAPGGDNEQFF. CDR3 sequence (DNA): TGTGCCAGCAGTGCGCCGGGGGGGGACAATGAGCAGTTCTTC.

Details on this clone: One junction end does not reproduce the germline sequence, and a read error may be involved. The gene calls are TRBV7-2 and TRBJ2-7, with 13 bases that match TRBD2. CDR1 is SGHTA, CDR2 FQGNSA, per germline. The CDR3 sequence is 17 residues long. The CDR3 nucleotides read TGTGCCAGCAGCTACCCACGGACTAGCGGGGGACCTTACGGGCAGTACTTC. This translates into CASSYPRTSGGPYGQYF.

The chain recombines TRBV19 with TRBJ1-1; TRBD1 is a possible D gene (5 bases). V was trimmed by 6 bases and J by 1 base, leaving 9 bases between them. CDR3 length: 13 amino acids. Germline CDR1 and CDR2: LNHDA and SQIVND (reference sequence). As DNA, the CDR3 is TGTGCCAGTAGATGGGGCCCGAACACTGAAGCTTTCTTT. Translating it yields CASRWGPNTEAFF.

The rearrangement links TRBV6-1 to TRBJ1-3; no definite D call. V lost 7 bases and J lost 0, with 7 bases in between. This CDR3 region has 13 residues. Germline CDR1 is MNHNS and CDR2 is SASEGT. CDR3 protein: CASTEISGNTIYF. The CDR3 coding sequence is TGTGCCAGCACTGAGATCTCTGGAAACACCATATATTTT.

This clone came up once. The gene calls are TRBV6-1 and TRBJ1-2, with 7 bases matching TRBD1. V was clipped by 4 bases and J by 4 bases; unmatched bases: 12. The CDR3 extends over 16 amino acids. The V gene's germline CDR1 is MNHNS and CDR2 SASEGT. CDR3 protein: CASSGPPGQNSYGYTF. The CDR3, as DNA: TGTGCCAGCAGTGGCCCCCCGGGACAGAATAGCTATGGCTACACCTTC.

The V and J genes are TRBV30 and TRBJ1-5, with TRBD1 matching 7 bases. This CDR3 has 13 residues. The germline V gene encodes CDR1 GTSNPN and CDR2 SVGIG (reference sequence). Trimming at V came to 5 bases and at J to 8 bases, leaving 9 bases not matched to a gene. The CDR3, as DNA: TGTGCCTGGCGGGACAGAGGTGCTGAGCCCCAGCATTTT. Translation: CAWRDRGAEPQHF.

The CDR3 DNA reads TGTGCCAGCCTTCCCCCCGTGACAGGGCCAAGAATATCCTACAATGAGCAGTTCTTC. It codes for CASLPPVTGPRISYNEQFF. The gene calls are TRBV7-9 and TRBJ2-1; 7 bases match TRBD1. This CDR3 is 19 amino acids long. Germline loops: CDR1 SEHNR, CDR2 FQNEAQ (reference sequence). The junction had 20 bases not matched to a gene; V was cut back by 8 bases and J by 1 base.

The chain employs TRBV6-6 and TRBJ1-2, with 8 bases identical to TRBD1. V dropped 6 bases and J dropped 4; count of bases not matched to a gene: 10. This CDR3 is built from 15 residues. CDR1 is MNHNY and CDR2 is SVGAGI in the germline V gene (reference sequence). The CDR3 loop reads CASRTGASPAYGYTF. In nucleotides, the CDR3 is TGTGCCAGCAGGACAGGGGCCAGCCCGGCCTATGGCTACACCTTC.